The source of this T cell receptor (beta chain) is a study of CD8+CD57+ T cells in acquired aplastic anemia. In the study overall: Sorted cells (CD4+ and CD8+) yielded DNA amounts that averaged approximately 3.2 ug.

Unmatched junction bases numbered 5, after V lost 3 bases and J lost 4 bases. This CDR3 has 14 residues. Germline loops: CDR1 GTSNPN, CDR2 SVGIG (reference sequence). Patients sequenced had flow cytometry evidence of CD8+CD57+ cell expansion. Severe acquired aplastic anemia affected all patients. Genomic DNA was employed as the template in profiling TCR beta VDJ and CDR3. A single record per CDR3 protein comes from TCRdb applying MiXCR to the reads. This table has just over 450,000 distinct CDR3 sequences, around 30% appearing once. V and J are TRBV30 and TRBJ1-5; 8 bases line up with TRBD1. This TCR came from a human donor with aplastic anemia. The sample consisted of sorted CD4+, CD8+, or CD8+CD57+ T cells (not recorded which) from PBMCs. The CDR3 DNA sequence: TGTGCCTGGAGCAGGACAGGGTGGAATCAGCCCCAGCATTTT. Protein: CAWSRTGWNQPQHF.